The entry that follows covers one TCR beta chain sequence. TCRdb analysed the RT-PCR reads with MiXCR anew, one entry per CDR3 protein. Among about 700,000 distinct CDR3 sequences listed, 13% to 15% were seen once. This CDR3 region has 13 residues. V lost 6 bases to trimming and J lost 0 bases, with 6 bases between them. CDR1 and CDR2 from the germline V gene are MNHEY and SVGAGI. The material sequenced was memory CD4+ T cells from blood. The rearrangement joins TRBV6-5 to TRBJ1-3; no firm D call. This receptor was taken from a female donor in good health, serving as a healthy control. The CDR3, as DNA: TGTGCCAGCAGGAGGAACTCTGGAAACACCATATATTTT. Amino acids: CASRRNSGNTIYF.